This TCR beta chain was profiled in a study of cytomegalovirus exposure and HLA in healthy donors. Study details: Per a later analysis, the 550 to 850 first-cohort and some 130 validation repertoires shared one platform.

This clone was observed a single time. Its antigen remains unidentified. V lost 1 base and J 0 bases, leaving 7 bases between the germline ends. Germline V gene data show CDR1 as SSHAT and CDR2 as FNYEAQ (reference sequence). The CDR3 has 16 amino acids. Points from the study as a whole: In vitro work confirmed that three CMV-associated chains recognize CMV antigens. Listed as cytomegalovirus-associated were 164 TCR beta chains. According to a subsequent analysis, TCR clusters from the first cohort were inclined to appear together in the 130 or so validation repertoires.

This table comes from immunoSEQ multiplex PCR, and its TCRdb copy is limited to in-frame clones, with some not included. Found here are approximately 270,000 clones, about 86% of them singletons; the top ten hold 1%. This chain uses TRBV7-7 with TRBJ2-6, with unresolved D. This clonotype was sampled from a woman aged 18 to 35 in good health and CMV-seronegative. The sample consisted of PBMCs. The CDR3 loop reads CASSLEAYSGANVLTF. In DNA, the CDR3 is TGTGCCAGCAGCTTAGAAGCTTACTCTGGGGCCAACGTCCTGACTTTC.